This T cell receptor beta chain was observed in a study of T cell clonotyping in hematopoietic cell transplantation. Across the whole study: Recipients' pretransplant samples followed cytoreduction. Whole-study results and caveats: Graft donor and pretransplant recipient Inverse Simpson Index values predicted broader posttransplant TCR diversity. CD4 and CD8 repertoire contributions could not be separated without sorting. After transplant, recipient diversity fell while pathologically expanded clonotypes grew through day 180.

Measured with immunoSEQ multiplex PCR; TCRdb has only the in-frame clones, and not every one. This sample has tens of thousands of clones, with 96% found just once. Details on this clone: What it binds is unknown.

Trimming shortened V by 1 base and J by 5 bases, and 15 bases separated the two germline ends. Germline values: CDR1 SGHAT, CDR2 FQNNGV. The CDR3 runs to 15 residues. Noted time point: recipient sample about 28 days before transplant, after cytoreduction. The sequences come from peripheral blood mononuclear cells, collected before stem cell transplant. The receptor was isolated from a woman aged 50 to 65 with acute myeloid leukemia. Some clones in this sample may be carry-over from other donors' samples. The genes are TRBV11-2 and TRBJ2-7; tentative D call: TRBD1 (6 bases). CDR3 amino acids: CASSLGGLTGNEQYF. The CDR3, as DNA: TGTGCCAGCAGCTTAGGGGGGCTCACAGGGAACGAGCAGTACTTC.